Each of the 25 T cell receptor beta chains below was sequenced from the same sample in a study of shared clonotypes between healthy human individuals. Measured with immunoSEQ multiplex PCR; TCRdb has only the in-frame clones, and not every one. The sample has 2 million to 2.5 million clones; around 92% are singletons. Specimen: naive CD4+ T cells from PBMCs. The subset denotes: CD45RA+ positively selected. The receptors here all came from a man aged 18 to 30 in good health. Some clones in this sample may be carry-over from other donors' samples.

The V call is TRBV11-3, the J call TRBJ2-3; D call uncertain. Trimming removed 3 bases at V and 6 bases at J, with 13 bases between. The germline gives CDR1 SGHNT, CDR2 YENEEA. This CDR3 is built from 14 residues. The CDR3 DNA reads TGTGCCAGCAGCTTCGCAGGCAGGCGGGATACGCAGTATTTT. Amino acid sequence: CASSFAGRRDTQYF.

The V and J genes are TRBV7-2 and TRBJ2-7; 9 nucleotides align to TRBD1. This CDR3 spans 16 amino acids. The V and J ends lost 3 bases and 4 bases, in that order; junction bases with no gene match: 10. The germline V gene has CDR1 SGHTA and CDR2 FQGNSA. The CDR3 coding sequence is TGTGCCAGCAGCTTGCGGGTGGGACAGGGTCGGTACGAGCAGTACTTC. It translates to CASSLRVGQGRYEQYF.

Here the CDR3 reads CASSTGRPGLAGDNEQFF. CDR3 nucleotides: TGTGCCAGCTCAACCGGACGTCCGGGACTAGCGGGGGACAATGAGCAGTTCTTC. This chain joins TRBV18 and TRBJ2-1; 14 bases are shared with TRBD2. Per the germline V gene, CDR1 is KGHSH and CDR2 is LQKENI. The CDR3 has 18 residues. The V segment lost 5 bases and the J segment 5 bases; nucleotides outside the gene matches: 11.

The rearrangement uses TRBV15 and TRBJ2-5; perhaps TRBD2 as D (7 bases). V lost 0 bases, J lost 5 bases, and 13 bases lay in between. CDR1 is LNHNV and CDR2 is YYDKDF in the germline V gene (reference sequence). The CDR3 sequence is 15 residues long. CDR3 amino acids: CATSRDRGGRETQYF. The CDR3 DNA reads TGTGCCACCAGCAGAGATAGGGGGGGCCGCGAGACCCAGTACTTC.

CDR3 DNA: TGTGCCAGCTCCCGTGGACAGCCCAATGAGCAGTTCTTC. This gives the protein CASSRGQPNEQFF. J is TRBJ2-1 and V is TRBV18; a weak D match, TRBD1 (6 bases). The CDR3 extends over 13 amino acids. CDR1 and CDR2 from the germline V gene are KGHSH and LQKENI. Trimming cost V 6 bases and J 6 bases, with 12 bases left between them.

The chain couples TRBV4-2 to TRBJ2-5; 11 bases match TRBD1. The junction had 3 bases not matched to a gene; V was cut back by 0 bases and J by 0 bases. This CDR3 has 17 residues. The V gene's germline CDR1 is LGHNA and CDR2 YNFKEQ. CDR3: CASSQDGTGGDQETQYF. CDR3 bases: TGTGCCAGCAGCCAAGATGGGACAGGGGGGGACCAAGAGACCCAGTACTTC.

This chain links TRBV2 with TRBJ2-1, with D possibly TRBD2 on 6 matching bases. From germline, CDR1 is SNHLY and CDR2 FYNNEI. This CDR3 is built from 14 residues. With 1 base removed from V and 14 bases from J, the gap between germline ends came to 18 bases. The CDR3 nucleotides read TGTGCCAGCAGTGAAGGAACGGGGCACGGGGAGGAGTTCTTC. Translated: CASSEGTGHGEEFF.

This rearrangement joins TRBV4-3 to TRBJ1-2; TRBD1 aligns across 8 bases. This CDR3 is built from 15 residues. The ends lost 0 bases at V and 4 bases at J; junction bases unmatched: 4. Per germline, CDR1 LGHNA and CDR2 YSLEER. The chain's CDR3 is CASSQETGVGYGYTF. The CDR3 DNA reads TGCGCCAGCAGCCAAGAGACAGGGGTCGGCTATGGCTACACCTTC.

The V call is TRBV5-8, the J call TRBJ2-3, with 9 bases fitting TRBD2. Germline trimming cut 6 bases from V and 3 bases from J; bases unmatched to any gene: 14. Per the germline V gene, CDR1 is SGHTS and CDR2 is YDEGEE. CDR3 length equals 17 residues. The CDR3 loop is CASTLFGATSGTDTQYF. The CDR3 region has the DNA TGTGCCAGCACGCTTTTTGGGGCGACTAGCGGAACAGATACGCAGTATTTT.

This sequence joins TRBV7-7 and TRBJ2-3; no definite D call. In germline, CDR1 is SSHAT, CDR2 FNYEAQ (reference sequence). V dropped 0 bases and J dropped 2 bases, with 21 bases sitting between them. The CDR3 is made up of 19 amino acids. The CDR3 nucleotides are TGTGCCAGCAGCTTAGCCGCAGGCAAAGGACGGATGGTCACAGATACGCAGTATTTT. Amino acids: CASSLAAGKGRMVTDTQYF. The entire variable domain, with the rest obtained from reference TRBV7-7 and TRBJ2-3, is as follows: GAGVSQSPRYKVTKRGQDVTLRCDPISSHATLYWYQQALGQGPEFLTYFNYEAQPDKSGLPSDRFSAERPEGSISTLTIQRTEQRDSAMYRCASSLAAGKGRMVTDTQYFGPGTRLTVL.

This chain connects TRBV5-3 to TRBJ2-7, with D perhaps TRBD1 (5 bases). TRBV5-3 is an ORF for which the function is uncertain. V was clipped by 7 bases and J by 6 bases, with 23 bases between them. The CDR3 is made up of 15 amino acids. CDR3 DNA: TGTGCCAGAGGGGCGCGACCTCCCCTACCCGCCGAGCAGTACTTC. Translating gives CARGARPPLPAEQYF.

The V call is TRBV4-3, the J call TRBJ2-2, with a possible D match to TRBD2 (5 bases). CDR3 length: 15 amino acids. In germline, CDR1 is LGHNA, CDR2 YSLEER. V lost 4 bases and J 0 bases, leaving 9 bases between the germline ends. The CDR3 DNA reads TGCGCCAGCAGCCGGGAGTATACGAACACCGGGGAGCTGTTTTTT. Its translation: CASSREYTNTGELFF.

The J gene is TRBJ2-1, the V gene TRBV4-1; 8 nucleotides agree with TRBD2. Germline lookup yields CDR1 MGHRA and CDR2 YSYEKL. The CDR3 runs 14 residues. Trimming removed 7 bases from V and 4 bases from J; junction bases left unmatched: 6. As DNA, the CDR3 is TGCGCCAGCACCCCAGGGACTAGTTACAATGAGCAGTTCTTC. This gives the protein CASTPGTSYNEQFF.

In this sample, this clone turned up a few times. This chain links TRBV30 with TRBJ1-4, with D maybe TRBD1 (6 bases). The CDR3 length is 15 residues. V lost 0 bases, J lost 7 bases, and 15 bases lay in between. The germline gives CDR1 GTSNPN, CDR2 SVGIG (reference sequence). The CDR3 loop is CAWSVAGAAGEKLFF. CDR3 bases: TGTGCCTGGAGTGTAGCGGGGGCGGCGGGTGAAAAACTGTTTTTT.

The chain employs TRBV9 and TRBJ1-4, with 8 bases aligning to TRBD1. Trimming cost V 5 bases and J 8 bases; bases outside gene matches: 11. The germline CDR1 and CDR2 sequences are SGDLS and YYNGEE. This CDR3 comprises 15 residues. DNA for the CDR3: TGTGCCAGCAGTTCCAGGGGGCGCAGCGAGGAAAAACTGTTTTTT. Its protein is CASSSRGRSEEKLFF.

The genes are TRBV7-4 and TRBJ2-3; D ambiguous. CDR3 length: 13 residues. The germline CDR1 and CDR2 sequences are SGHVT and SQSDAQ. Trimming cost V 3 bases and J 3 bases, with 7 bases left between them. The CDR3 nucleotides read TGTGCCAGCAGCTTCGAGAGGACAGATACGCAGTATTTT. It yields the protein CASSFERTDTQYF.

The chain is built from TRBV2 and TRBJ2-3, with TRBD2 matching over 10 bases. Germline values: CDR1 SNHLY, CDR2 FYNNEI. Trimming at V came to 11 bases and at J to 6 bases, leaving 14 bases not matched to a gene. The CDR3 contains 15 residues. This CDR3 is CAGQNQREGPDTQYF. Written as DNA, the CDR3 is TGTGCCGGCCAAAACCAGCGGGAGGGCCCCGATACGCAGTATTTT.

The chain has TRBV7-9 and TRBJ1-1; D ambiguous. The CDR3 loop spans 15 amino acids. The V end lost 5 bases, the J end lost 5 bases, and 18 bases lay between the germline ends. CDR1 is SEHNR, CDR2 FQNEAQ, per germline (reference sequence). The CDR3 is CASSPQLSGRTEAFF. CDR3 sequence (DNA): TGTGCCAGCAGCCCCCAGTTATCCGGGAGGACTGAAGCTTTCTTT.

J is TRBJ2-1 and V is TRBV18; D is unclear. The V end lost 8 bases, the J end lost 6 bases, and 11 bases lay between the germline ends. CDR1 and CDR2 (germline): KGHSH, LQKENI. The CDR3 is made up of 12 amino acids. The CDR3: CASALFSNEQFF. The CDR3 nucleotides are TGTGCCAGCGCCCTTTTTAGCAATGAGCAGTTCTTC.

This clone has only one observation. Other nucleotide sequences in the sample specify the same CDR3. The chain has TRBV2 and TRBJ1-1, with D tentatively TRBD1 (6 bases). The germline V and J ends were trimmed by 1 base and 1 base, with 7 bases remaining between them. This CDR3 spans 14 amino acids. In germline, CDR1 is SNHLY, CDR2 FYNNEI. In nucleotides, the CDR3 is TGTGCCAGCAGTGAAGGAGGGGGGAACACTGAAGCTTTCTTT. It is translated as CASSEGGGNTEAFF.

The rearrangement links TRBV28 to TRBJ1-2, with 9 bases that match TRBD1. This CDR3 has 13 amino acids. V shed 5 bases and J 6 bases; nucleotides not matched to a gene: 4. Germline CDR1 is MDHEN and CDR2 is SYDVKM. DNA for the CDR3: TGTGCCAGCAGTGTAGGACAGGGGAATGGCTACACCTTC. Translating gives CASSVGQGNGYTF.

The chain couples TRBV7-6 to TRBJ2-1, with D perhaps TRBD2 (5 bases). Germline V gives CDR1 SGHVS, CDR2 FNYEAQ. CDR3 length: 17 amino acids. Deletions cut 3 bases from V and 0 bases from J, with 15 bases between. The CDR3 nucleotides are TGTGCCAGCAGCTTGTGGTTAGCGTTAAGCTCCTACAATGAGCAGTTCTTC. It encodes CASSLWLALSSYNEQFF.

As regards this clone: The sample carries other DNA sequences with the same CDR3. The rearrangement uses TRBV5-1 and TRBJ2-1; a weak D match, TRBD1 (6 bases). V lost 3 bases and J 1 base, leaving 11 bases between the germline ends. CDR1 and CDR2 (germline): SGHRS, YFSETQ. The CDR3 runs to 15 residues. Written as DNA, the CDR3 is TGCGCCAGCAGCTCCCAGGGGTCGTCCTACAATGAGCAGTTCTTC. As protein: CASSSQGSSYNEQFF. Using reference TRBV5-1 and TRBJ2-1 for the parts outside the CDR3, the full variable domain is KAGVTQTPRYLIKTRGQQVTLSCSPISGHRSVSWYQQTPGQGLQFLFEYFSETQRNKGNFPGRFSGRQFSNSRSEMNVSTLELGDSALYLCASSSQGSSYNEQFFGPGTRLTVL.

The V call is TRBV6-1, the J call TRBJ1-1; D may be TRBD1 (6 bases). CDR3 length equals 14 residues. Germline V gene lookup returns CDR1 MNHNS and CDR2 SASEGT. Between the trimmed V and J ends, which lost 7 bases and 0 bases, there was a span of 12 bases. The CDR3 bases are TGTGCCAGCATTTCGACAGGAATGAACACTGAAGCTTTCTTT. This codes for CASISTGMNTEAFF.

The chain recombines TRBV18 with TRBJ2-1; D remains unclear. Germline V gene lookup returns CDR1 KGHSH and CDR2 LQKENI. The ends were cut back, 1 base at V and 5 bases at J, with 6 bases in the middle. This CDR3 is built from 13 residues. CDR3 amino acids: CASSPRTDNEQFF. The CDR3 DNA reads as TGTGCCAGCTCACCACGTACAGACAATGAGCAGTTCTTC.